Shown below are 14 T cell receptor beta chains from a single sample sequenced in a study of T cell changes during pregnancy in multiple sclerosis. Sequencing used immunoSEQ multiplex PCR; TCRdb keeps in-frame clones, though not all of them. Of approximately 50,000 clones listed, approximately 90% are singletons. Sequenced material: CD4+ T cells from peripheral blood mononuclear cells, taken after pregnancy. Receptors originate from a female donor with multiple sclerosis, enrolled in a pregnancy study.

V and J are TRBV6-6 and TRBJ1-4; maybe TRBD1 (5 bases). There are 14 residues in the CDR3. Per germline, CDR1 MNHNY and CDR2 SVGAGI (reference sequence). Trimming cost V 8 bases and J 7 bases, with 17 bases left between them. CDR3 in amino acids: CASGGAREGEKLFF. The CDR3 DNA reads TGTGCCAGCGGTGGGGCACGGGAGGGTGAAAAACTGTTTTTT.

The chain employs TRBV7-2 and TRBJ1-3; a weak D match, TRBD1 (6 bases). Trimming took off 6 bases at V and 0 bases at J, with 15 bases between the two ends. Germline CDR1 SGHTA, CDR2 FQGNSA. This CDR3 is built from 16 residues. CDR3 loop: CASSLYRVSSGNTIYF. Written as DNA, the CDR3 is TGTGCCAGCAGTCTTTACAGGGTCAGCTCTGGAAACACCATATATTTT.

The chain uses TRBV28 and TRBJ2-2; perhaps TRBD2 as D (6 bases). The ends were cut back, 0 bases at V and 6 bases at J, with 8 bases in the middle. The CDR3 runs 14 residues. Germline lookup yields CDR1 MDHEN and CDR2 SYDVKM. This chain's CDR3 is CASSLWREAGELFF. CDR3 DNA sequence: TGTGCCAGCAGTTTATGGAGGGAGGCCGGGGAGCTGTTTTTT. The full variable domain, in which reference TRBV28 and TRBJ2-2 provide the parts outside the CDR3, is DVKVTQSSRYLVKRTGEKVFLECVQDMDHENMFWYRQDPGLGLRLIYFSYDVKMKEKGDIPEGYSVSREKKERFSLILESASTNQTSMYLCASSLWREAGELFFGEGSRLTVL.

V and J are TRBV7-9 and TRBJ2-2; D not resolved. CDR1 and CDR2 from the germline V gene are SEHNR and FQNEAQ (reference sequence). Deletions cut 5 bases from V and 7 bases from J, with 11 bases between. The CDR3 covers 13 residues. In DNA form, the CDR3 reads TGTGCCAGCAGCGTTACTTCTCTCGGGGAGCTGTTTTTT. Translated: CASSVTSLGELFF.

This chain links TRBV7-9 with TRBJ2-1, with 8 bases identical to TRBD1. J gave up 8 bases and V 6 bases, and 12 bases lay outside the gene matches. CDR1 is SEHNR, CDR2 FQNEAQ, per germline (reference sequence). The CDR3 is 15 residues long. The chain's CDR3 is CASSYGQGGQYEQFF. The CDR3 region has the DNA TGTGCCAGCAGTTACGGACAGGGTGGGCAATATGAGCAGTTCTTC. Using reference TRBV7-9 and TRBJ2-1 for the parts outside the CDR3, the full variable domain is DTGVSQNPRHKITKRGQNVTFRCDPISEHNRLYWYRQTLGQGPEFLTYFQNEAQLEKSRLLSDRFSAERPKGSFSTLEIQRTEQGDSAMYLCASSYGQGGQYEQFFGPGTRLTVL.

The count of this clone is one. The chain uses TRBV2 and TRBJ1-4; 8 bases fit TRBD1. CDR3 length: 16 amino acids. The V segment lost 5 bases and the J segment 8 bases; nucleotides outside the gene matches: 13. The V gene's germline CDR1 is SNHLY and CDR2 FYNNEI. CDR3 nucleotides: TGTGCCAGCAGTCAGCAGGGGGCGCCGGGAGGAGAAAAACTGTTTTTT. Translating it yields CASSQQGAPGGEKLFF. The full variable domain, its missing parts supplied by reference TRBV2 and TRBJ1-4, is EPEVTQTPSHQVTQMGQEVILRCVPISNHLYFYWYRQILGQKVEFLVSFYNNEISEKSEIFDDQFSVERPDGSNFTLKIRSTKLEDSAMYFCASSQQGAPGGEKLFFGSGTQLSVL.

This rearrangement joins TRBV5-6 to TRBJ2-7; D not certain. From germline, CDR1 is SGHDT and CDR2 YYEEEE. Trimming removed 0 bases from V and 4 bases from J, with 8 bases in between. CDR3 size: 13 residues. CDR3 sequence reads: CASSLAPGYEQYF. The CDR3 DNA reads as TGTGCCAGCAGCTTGGCCCCGGGTTACGAGCAGTACTTC.

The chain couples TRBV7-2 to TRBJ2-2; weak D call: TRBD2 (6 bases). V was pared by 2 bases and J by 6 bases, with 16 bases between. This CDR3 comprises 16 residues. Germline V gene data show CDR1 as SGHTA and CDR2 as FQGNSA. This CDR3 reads CASSLLRAGPAGELFF. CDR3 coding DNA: TGTGCCAGCAGCTTACTGCGGGCGGGGCCGGCCGGGGAGCTGTTTTTT.

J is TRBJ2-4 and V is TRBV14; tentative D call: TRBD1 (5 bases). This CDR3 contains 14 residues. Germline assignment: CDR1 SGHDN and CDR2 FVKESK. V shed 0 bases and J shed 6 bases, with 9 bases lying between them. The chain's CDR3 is CASSQDQGVNIQYF. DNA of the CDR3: TGTGCCAGCAGCCAAGACCAGGGTGTAAACATTCAGTACTTC.

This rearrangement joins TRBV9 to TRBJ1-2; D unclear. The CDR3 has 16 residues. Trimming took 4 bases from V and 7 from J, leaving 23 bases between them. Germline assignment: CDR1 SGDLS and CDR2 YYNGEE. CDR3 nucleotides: TGTGCCAGCAGCATAACGGACCGGGAAAAATTAGGTGGCTACACCTTC. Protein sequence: CASSITDREKLGGYTF.

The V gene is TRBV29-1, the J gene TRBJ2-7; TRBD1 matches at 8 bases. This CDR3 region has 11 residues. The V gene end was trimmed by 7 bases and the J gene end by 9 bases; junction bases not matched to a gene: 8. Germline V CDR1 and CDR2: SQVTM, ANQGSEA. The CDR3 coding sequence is TGCAGCGGCCGACAGGGGAAAGGGCAGTACTTC. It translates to CSGRQGKGQYF.

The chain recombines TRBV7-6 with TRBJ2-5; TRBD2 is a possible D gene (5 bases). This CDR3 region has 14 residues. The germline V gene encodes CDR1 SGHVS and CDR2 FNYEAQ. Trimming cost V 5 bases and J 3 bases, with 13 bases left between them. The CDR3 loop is CASSALFGEETQYF. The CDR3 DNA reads TGTGCCAGCAGCGCCCTATTCGGGGAAGAGACCCAGTACTTC.

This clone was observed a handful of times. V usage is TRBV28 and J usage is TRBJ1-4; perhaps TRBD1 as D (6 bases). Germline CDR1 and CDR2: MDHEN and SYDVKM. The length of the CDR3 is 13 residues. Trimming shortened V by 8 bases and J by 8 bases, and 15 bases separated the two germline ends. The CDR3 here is CASGNRVREKLFF. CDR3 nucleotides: TGTGCCAGCGGCAACAGGGTGAGAGAAAAACTGTTTTTT.

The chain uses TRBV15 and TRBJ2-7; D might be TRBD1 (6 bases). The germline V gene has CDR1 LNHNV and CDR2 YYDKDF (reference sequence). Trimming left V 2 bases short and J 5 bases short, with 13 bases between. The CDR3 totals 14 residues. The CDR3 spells CATSRYNRVDEQYF. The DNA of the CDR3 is TGTGCCACCAGCAGATATAACAGGGTCGACGAGCAGTACTTC.